A single sample gave rise to the 26 T cell receptor beta chains below, sequenced in a study of T cells in tuberculosis (dated by TCRdb to about 2018). Library preparation was by the immunoSEQ multiplex PCR assay. TCRdb took this table from immuneACCESS and kept in-frame rearrangements with V and J called. Such tables lack part of the clones; where checked against another copy, unresolved V genes explain under half of the gap, and the rest is unexplained. Here the sample has about 29,000 clones; just over 90% occur a single time. The ten biggest clones cover over 4.5% of the sample. Specimen: PBMCs. The receptor source for this set is a donor between 10 and 35 years old with latent tuberculosis or without tuberculosis infection.

This chain links TRBV5-4 with TRBJ1-1, with D maybe TRBD1 (5 bases). CDR1 and CDR2 (germline): SGHNT, YYREEE (reference sequence). The CDR3 runs 15 residues. Trimming stripped 4 bases from V and 0 bases from J, with 13 bases between. The CDR3 is CASSTPDSLNTEAFF. The DNA of the CDR3 is TGTGCCAGCAGCACCCCCGACAGTTTGAACACTGAAGCTTTCTTT. The full variable domain, rest sourced from reference TRBV5-4 and TRBJ1-1, is ETGVTQSPTHLIKTRGQQVTLRCSSQSGHNTVSWYQQALGQGPQFIFQYYREEENGRGNFPPRFSGLQFPNYSSELNVNALELDDSALYLCASSTPDSLNTEAFFGQGTRLTVV.

This rearrangement joins TRBV19 to TRBJ2-7; the match to TRBD1 covers 8 bases. The J segment lost 0 bases and the V segment lost 1 base, leaving 8 bases of the junction unmatched. Per the germline V gene, CDR1 is LNHDA and CDR2 is SQIVND (reference sequence). CDR3 length: 17 amino acids. CDR3 loop: CASSIVIRDRHSYEQYF. CDR3 in DNA: TGTGCCAGTAGTATAGTCATTCGGGACAGGCACTCCTACGAGCAGTACTTC.

The chain carries TRBV4-2 and TRBJ2-7, with D unresolved. This CDR3 has 15 residues. Germline V lookup: CDR1 LGHNA, CDR2 YNFKEQ. V lost 0 bases to trimming and J lost 0 bases, with 9 bases between them. The CDR3 sequence: CASSQDSASSYEQYF. The CDR3 nucleotides are TGTGCCAGCAGCCAAGATTCGGCTAGCTCCTACGAGCAGTACTTC.

This chain uses TRBV6-6 with TRBJ2-1; 8 bases are shared with TRBD1. From germline, CDR1 is MNHNY and CDR2 SVGAGI (reference sequence). CDR3 size: 15 residues. Losses at the gene ends were 5 bases for V and 1 base for J; bases not matched to a gene: 4. The CDR3 loop is CASSTRDRSYNEQFF. DNA for the CDR3: TGTGCCAGCAGTACCCGGGACAGGTCCTACAATGAGCAGTTCTTC.

The chain uses TRBV7-2 and TRBJ1-2, with D uncertain. The V gene's germline CDR1 is SGHTA and CDR2 FQGNSA. The CDR3 totals 12 residues. With 6 bases removed from V and 5 bases from J, the gap between germline ends came to 10 bases. The CDR3 reads CASRDGGYGYTF. In DNA form, the CDR3 reads TGTGCCAGCAGGGATGGCGGGTATGGCTACACCTTC.

V usage is TRBV10-3 and J usage is TRBJ2-1, with 12 positions matching TRBD2. Germline CDR1 and CDR2: ENHRY and SYGVKD. V shed 3 bases and J 4 bases; nucleotides not matched to a gene: 7. The CDR3 has 17 residues. This CDR3 is CAISDPSLAGGYNEQFF. CDR3 nucleotides: TGTGCCATCAGTGACCCATCGCTAGCGGGGGGGTACAATGAGCAGTTCTTC.

The genes are TRBV4-2 and TRBJ1-4; 9 bases align to TRBD1. Germline CDR1 reads LGHNA; CDR2 reads YNFKEQ. This CDR3 comprises 16 residues. After removal of 0 bases from V and 7 bases from J, the junction contained 6 bases not matched to a gene. The CDR3 is CASSQDPGQGSEKLFF. CDR3 DNA sequence: TGTGCCAGCAGCCAAGACCCGGGACAGGGTAGTGAAAAACTGTTTTTT.

The chain has TRBV9 and TRBJ2-7; 10 bases fit TRBD1. Trimming cost V 3 bases and J 1 base; bases outside gene matches: 4. The V gene's germline CDR1 is SGDLS and CDR2 YYNGEE. CDR3 length: 15 amino acids. CDR3 in DNA: TGTGCCAGCAGCGGAAGACAGGGGGCGTCCTACGAGCAGTACTTC. Translating gives CASSGRQGASYEQYF.

The CDR3 spells CASSLVKLTRQETQYF. As DNA, the CDR3 is TGTGCCAGCAGCCTAGTGAAGTTGACTAGACAAGAGACCCAGTACTTC. This chain uses TRBV7-9 with TRBJ2-5; D possibly corresponds to TRBD2 (6 bases). Trimming removed 5 bases at V and 2 bases at J, with 18 bases between. From germline, CDR1 is SEHNR and CDR2 FQNEAQ (reference sequence). This CDR3 spans 16 amino acids.

The chain employs TRBV30 and TRBJ1-1, with D unclear. From germline, CDR1 is GTSNPN and CDR2 SVGIG (reference sequence). V was shortened by 4 bases and J by 5 bases, with 14 bases between the two germline ends. The CDR3 is made up of 13 amino acids. CDR3 coding DNA: TGTGCCTGGAATGAGGGAGGAGGTACTGAAGCTTTCTTT. Its translation is CAWNEGGGTEAFF.

The chain employs TRBV7-9 and TRBJ2-2; 9 bases align to TRBD2. Germline CDR1 SEHNR, CDR2 FQNEAQ (reference sequence). The CDR3 totals 13 residues. As DNA, the CDR3 is TGTGCGACGGTTAGCGGGAGATCCGGGGAGCTGTTTTTT. Its protein is CATVSGRSGELFF.

J is TRBJ2-3 and V is TRBV4-1; 12 bases match TRBD2. V lost 0 bases, J lost 0 bases, and 4 bases stayed unmatched. CDR3 length equals 18 residues. Germline CDR1 and CDR2: MGHRA and YSYEKL. The chain's CDR3 is CASSQESLAGGSTDTQYF. CDR3 DNA: TGCGCCAGCAGCCAAGAGAGTCTAGCGGGGGGGAGCACAGATACGCAGTATTTT.

The genes are TRBV21-1 and TRBJ1-2; TRBD1 is the table's D call, not checked against the DNA. TRBV21-1 is deemed a pseudogene. This CDR3 is built from 14 residues. CDR3 sequence: CASSKPRTGGADTF. The CDR3 nucleotides are TGTGCCAGCAGCAAACCGCGGACAGGGGGCGCAGACACCTTC.

The V gene is TRBV6-6, the J gene TRBJ1-5; D gene uncertain. The germline V gene has CDR1 MNHNY and CDR2 SVGAGI (reference sequence). With 7 bases removed from V and 10 bases from J, the gap between germline ends came to 14 bases. The CDR3 sequence is 12 residues long. CDR3 nucleotide sequence: TGTGCCAGCAACAAAGCGTCCGGTCCCCAGCATTTT. Encoded protein: CASNKASGPQHF.

This chain's CDR3 is CASSFRGGPGSTDTQYF. DNA of the CDR3: TGTGCCAGCAGCTTCCGCGGGGGGCCGGGTAGCACAGATACGCAGTATTTT. The rearrangement joins TRBV11-2 to TRBJ2-3; 8 nucleotides line up with TRBD2. The CDR3 is 17 amino acids. CDR1 and CDR2 (germline): SGHAT, FQNNGV. V was pared by 3 bases and J by 0 bases, with 8 bases of the junction left unmatched.

The chain employs TRBV18 and TRBJ2-7, with a possible D match to TRBD2 (5 bases). The CDR3 extends over 14 amino acids. The germline V gene encodes CDR1 KGHSH and CDR2 LQKENI. Trimming cost V 6 bases and J 3 bases, with 15 bases left between them. The CDR3 sequence is CASSPNDGDYEQYF. Here the CDR3 DNA reads TGTGCCAGCTCGCCAAACGACGGGGACTACGAGCAGTACTTC. Full variable domain (missing parts from reference TRBV18 and TRBJ2-7): NAGVMQNPRHLVRRRGQEARLRCSPMKGHSHVYWYRQLPEEGLKFMVYLQKENIIDESGMPKERFSAEFPKEGPSILRIQQVVRGDSAAYFCASSPNDGDYEQYFGPGTRLTVT.

V gene TRBV6-1 combines with J gene TRBJ2-7, with D hard to call. V was cut by 1 base and J by 3 bases, with 10 bases left in between. This CDR3 has 14 residues. In germline, CDR1 is MNHNS, CDR2 SASEGT. The CDR3 bases are TGTGCCAGCAGTGAAGTTGGTAGAGTCTACGAGCAGTACTTC. This codes for CASSEVGRVYEQYF.

This chain links TRBV7-2 with TRBJ2-2; the match to TRBD2 covers 9 bases. The germline gives CDR1 SGHTA, CDR2 FQGNSA. The ends lost 2 bases at V and 7 bases at J; junction bases unmatched: 8. The CDR3 runs 16 residues. The CDR3 loop is CASSLWAGGPNGELFF. CDR3 sequence (DNA): TGTGCCAGCAGCTTATGGGCGGGAGGGCCAAACGGGGAGCTGTTTTTT.

This chain links TRBV7-3 with TRBJ2-1; D is possibly TRBD1 (6 bases). Germline V gene data show CDR1 as SGHTA and CDR2 as FQGTGA. The length of the CDR3 is 15 residues. The ends were cut back, 5 bases at V and 0 bases at J, with 11 bases in the middle. CDR3 nucleotides: TGTGCCAGCAGCGAACAGGGTCCCTCCTACAATGAGCAGTTCTTC. Protein: CASSEQGPSYNEQFF.

This chain uses TRBV6-6 with TRBJ1-5, with 8 bases identical to TRBD1. From germline, CDR1 is MNHNY and CDR2 SVGAGI (reference sequence). The junction had 5 bases not matched to a gene; V was cut back by 4 bases and J by 0 bases. CDR3 length: 16 residues. In DNA form, the CDR3 reads TGTGCCAGCAGTTGGGGACAGGCCCGTAGCAATCAGCCCCAGCATTTT. Translation: CASSWGQARSNQPQHF.

This sequence joins TRBV12-5 and TRBJ2-4; weak D call: TRBD2 (5 bases). The V gene lost 2 bases and the J gene lost 0 bases, with 14 bases spanning the gap. Per germline, CDR1 LGHNT and CDR2 FRNRAP. The CDR3 has 17 residues. The CDR3 DNA reads TGTGCTAGTGGTTTGTTTTGGGGAGAGGTAGCCAAAAACATTCAGTACTTC. Its translation: CASGLFWGEVAKNIQYF.

V and J are TRBV7-9 and TRBJ2-2; D remains ambiguous. The CDR3 has 16 amino acids. V was cut by 2 bases and J by 5 bases, with 15 bases left in between. The germline CDR1 and CDR2 sequences are SEHNR and FQNEAQ (reference sequence). The CDR3 reads CASSLRSPQETGELFF. CDR3 DNA sequence: TGTGCCAGCAGCTTACGATCCCCCCAGGAAACCGGGGAGCTGTTTTTT.

The chain uses TRBV25-1 and TRBJ2-7, with TRBD1 matching 9 bases. J was trimmed by 7 bases and V by 6 bases; bases with no gene match: 7. The germline V gene has CDR1 MGHDK and CDR2 SYGVNS. The CDR3 is made up of 13 amino acids. The CDR3 spells CASRSGTGQEQYF. DNA for the CDR3: TGTGCCAGCAGATCCGGGACAGGGCAAGAGCAGTACTTC.

The chain links TRBV19 to TRBJ2-1; D gene uncertain. Germline V gene data show CDR1 as LNHDA and CDR2 as SQIVND (reference sequence). V dropped 4 bases and J dropped 4 bases, with 8 bases sitting between them. The CDR3 has 13 amino acids. The CDR3 bases are TGTGCCAGTAGTAATAGAGTGTACAATGAGCAGTTCTTC. It translates to CASSNRVYNEQFF.

The CDR3 DNA is TGTGCCAGCTGTACATTCGGGCAGGACAGGGACGGTGGGGCCAACGTCCTGACTTTC. Amino acids: CASCTFGQDRDGGANVLTF. This sequence joins TRBV7-2 and TRBJ2-6, with TRBD1 identical over 8 bases. The CDR3 length is 19 residues. V lost 8 bases to trimming and J lost 3 bases; unmatched junction nucleotides: 18. CDR1 SGHTA and CDR2 FQGNSA come from the germline V gene.

The gene calls are TRBV6-5 and TRBJ1-2; D uncertain. The CDR3 length is 14 residues. The V gene's germline CDR1 is MNHEY and CDR2 SVGAGI. Trimming shortened V by 0 bases and J by 4 bases, and 9 bases separated the two germline ends. The CDR3, as DNA: TGTGCCAGCAGTTACTCGTCCCGGGGCTATGGCTACACCTTC. Translating it yields CASSYSSRGYGYTF.